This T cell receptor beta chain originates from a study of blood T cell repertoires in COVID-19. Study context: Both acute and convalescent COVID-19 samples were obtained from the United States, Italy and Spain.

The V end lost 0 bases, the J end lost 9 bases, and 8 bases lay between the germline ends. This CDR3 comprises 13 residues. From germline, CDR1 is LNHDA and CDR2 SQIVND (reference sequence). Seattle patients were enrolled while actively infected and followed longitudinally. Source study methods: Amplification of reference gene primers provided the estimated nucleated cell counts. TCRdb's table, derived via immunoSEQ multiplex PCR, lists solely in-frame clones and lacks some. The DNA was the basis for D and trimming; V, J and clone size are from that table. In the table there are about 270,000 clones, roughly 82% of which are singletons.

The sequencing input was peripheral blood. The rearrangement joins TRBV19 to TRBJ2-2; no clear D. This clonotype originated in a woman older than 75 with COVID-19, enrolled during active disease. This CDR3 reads CASSIDRGRELFF. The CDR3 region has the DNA TGTGCCAGTAGTATAGATCGCGGCAGGGAGCTGTTTTTT.